This passage covers 20 T cell receptor beta chains from one sample sequenced in a study of PD-1 blockade in classical Hodgkin lymphoma (dated by TCRdb to the early 2020s). This specimen's time point label, interpreted: cycle 1 day 1 (C1D1), immediately before nivolumab initiation. All trial patients had relapsed after autologous stem cell transplantation, with cohorts A, B and C differing in prior brentuximab vedotin exposure. Libraries came from the immunoSEQ multiplex PCR assay. Here the immuneACCESS table is served through TCRdb, limited to in-frame sequences with V and J called. Missing clones are a known gap in these copies; in checked studies unresolved V genes cover under half, and the rest lacks a known reason. In all, the sample holds roughly 40,000 clones, and around 87% of those were seen once. 9% to 10% of the sample lies in the top ten. The specimen was peripheral blood mononuclear cells (PBMCs), collected at baseline. The origin of the receptors is a human donor with classical Hodgkin lymphoma.

V usage is TRBV29-1 and J usage is TRBJ1-1; D is unclear. This CDR3 is built from 13 residues. Germline loops: CDR1 SQVTM, CDR2 ANQGSEA. Trimming took 4 bases from V and 0 from J, leaving 9 bases between them. CDR3 coding DNA: TGCAGCGTTGTGGGGATAATGAACACTGAAGCTTTCTTT. Its protein is CSVVGIMNTEAFF.

The chain carries TRBV7-3 and TRBJ2-1; 10 nucleotides agree with TRBD2. The CDR3 runs 16 residues. With 2 bases clipped from V and 4 bases from J, the junction kept 5 bases outside the gene matches. CDR1 SGHTA and CDR2 FQGTGA come from the germline V gene. CDR3 sequence: CASSLLAGAGYNEQFF. The DNA of the CDR3 is TGTGCCAGCAGCTTACTAGCGGGGGCTGGATACAATGAGCAGTTCTTC.

This clone was observed a single time. The chain has TRBV6-6 and TRBJ2-7, with a possible D match to TRBD1 (6 bases). This CDR3 has 15 amino acids. The V gene's germline CDR1 is MNHNY and CDR2 SVGAGI (reference sequence). The V end was cut by 3 bases, the J end by 3 bases, with 15 bases between. CDR3 DNA: TGTGCCAGCAGTTATTCCCGGACAGCCAACTACGAGCAGTACTTC. Translating it yields CASSYSRTANYEQYF.

The rearrangement joins TRBV9 to TRBJ2-1; 9 nucleotides agree with TRBD1. The CDR3 is made up of 15 amino acids. Trimming cost V 0 bases and J 3 bases; bases outside gene matches: 1. The germline V gene has CDR1 SGDLS and CDR2 YYNGEE. CDR3 DNA: TGTGCCAGCAGCGTAGCGGGACAGGGCTACAATGAGCAGTTCTTC. Encoded protein: CASSVAGQGYNEQFF.

The V and J genes are TRBV7-2 and TRBJ2-7, with 8 bases matching TRBD2. The J segment lost 3 bases and the V segment lost 6 bases, leaving 7 bases of the junction unmatched. The CDR3 totals 14 residues. Germline V gene sequence: CDR1 SGHTA, CDR2 FQGNSA. The CDR3 DNA sequence: TGTGCCAGCAGGGTAGCGGGGATCGGCTACGAGCAGTACTTC. This codes for CASRVAGIGYEQYF.

This clone occurred once. The chain uses TRBV7-6 and TRBJ1-3; 8 bases align to TRBD1. This CDR3 comprises 18 residues. The V gene's germline CDR1 is SGHVS and CDR2 FNYEAQ. V lost 1 base to trimming and J lost 0 bases; unmatched junction nucleotides: 8. The chain's CDR3 is CASSLESNRGSSGNTIYF. In DNA form, the CDR3 reads TGTGCCAGCAGCTTAGAGTCGAACAGGGGGAGCTCTGGAAACACCATATATTTT.

This clone was recorded only once. V is TRBV19 and J is TRBJ1-2, with D maybe TRBD1 (5 bases). The CDR3 totals 17 residues. The V and J ends lost 4 bases and 4 bases respectively, with 22 bases between them. The V gene's germline CDR1 is LNHDA and CDR2 SQIVND (reference sequence). The CDR3 here is CASSTLPGEGLSYGYTF. CDR3 DNA sequence: TGTGCCAGTAGTACCCTACCCGGGGAGGGACTCAGCTATGGCTACACCTTC.

The chain carries TRBV14 and TRBJ2-1, with 10 bases identical to TRBD1. The CDR3 consists of 15 residues. V shed 4 bases, J shed 4 bases, and the junction held 4 bases outside the gene matches. Germline-derived CDR1 and CDR2 are SGHDN and FVKESK. The CDR3 here is CASSLGQGEYNEQFF. CDR3 bases: TGTGCCAGCAGCCTTGGACAGGGGGAGTACAATGAGCAGTTCTTC.

The chain recombines TRBV2 with TRBJ1-2; D remains ambiguous. Germline assignment: CDR1 SNHLY and CDR2 FYNNEI. The CDR3 covers 13 residues. V lost 5 bases and J 0 bases, leaving 7 bases between the germline ends. The CDR3 bases are TGTGCCAGCAGTTTGGGATCTAACTATGGCTACACCTTC. It yields the protein CASSLGSNYGYTF.

The rearrangement uses TRBV7-2 and TRBJ1-1; unclear D gene. Germline values: CDR1 SGHTA, CDR2 FQGNSA. CDR3 length equals 14 residues. Trimming pared 4 bases from V and 0 bases from J, leaving 9 bases between. Written as DNA, the CDR3 is TGTGCCAGCAGCTCAAGGACGGTGAACACTGAAGCTTTCTTT. This encodes CASSSRTVNTEAFF.

The V and J genes are TRBV2 and TRBJ2-5; possible D gene TRBD2, 5 bases. This CDR3 contains 12 residues. The germline gives CDR1 SNHLY, CDR2 FYNNEI. Trimming cost V 8 bases and J 5 bases, with 12 bases left between them. The CDR3 DNA follows: TGTGCCAGCCGGGGAGTCGGCGAGACCCAGTACTTC. The encoded protein is CASRGVGETQYF.

J is TRBJ2-2 and V is TRBV5-1; maybe TRBD2 (6 bases). The CDR3 has 18 residues. Germline CDR1 SGHRS, CDR2 YFSETQ. Trimming removed 4 bases at V and 2 bases at J, with 21 bases between. The CDR3 bases are TGCGCCAGCAGCCCATGGGTCCCTAGCGTTTATAACACCGGGGAGCTGTTTTTT. Protein product: CASSPWVPSVYNTGELFF.

Only a few counts were recorded for this clone. The V gene is TRBV2, the J gene TRBJ2-1; TRBD2 is a possible D gene (5 bases). Per germline, CDR1 SNHLY and CDR2 FYNNEI. The CDR3 runs to 15 residues. The V end lost 5 bases, the J end lost 0 bases, and 11 bases lay between the germline ends. CDR3: CASSRGWSSYNEQFF. As DNA, the CDR3 is TGTGCCAGCAGTCGGGGATGGAGCTCCTACAATGAGCAGTTCTTC.

The chain has TRBV11-2 and TRBJ1-1; D not resolved. Between the trimmed V and J ends, which lost 5 bases and 5 bases, there was a span of 6 bases. The CDR3 length is 11 residues. The germline V gene encodes CDR1 SGHAT and CDR2 FQNNGV. CDR3 nucleotide sequence: TGTGCCAGCAGCCTAGGTACTGAAGCTTTCTTT. Translated: CASSLGTEAFF.

V usage is TRBV19 and J usage is TRBJ2-3; 11 nucleotides line up with TRBD2. The CDR3 runs to 17 residues. Unmatched junction bases numbered 8, after V lost 6 bases and J lost 0 bases. CDR1 is LNHDA and CDR2 is SQIVND in the germline V gene (reference sequence). The CDR3 DNA is TGTGCCAGTAGGCCGGGACTAGCGGCTACTAGCACAGATACGCAGTATTTT. Amino acid sequence: CASRPGLAATSTDTQYF.

The chain is built from TRBV4-3 and TRBJ1-2, with D uncertain. V was pared by 0 bases and J by 10 bases, with 12 bases between. The CDR3 totals 13 residues. The germline CDR1 and CDR2 sequences are LGHNA and YSLEER. CDR3 nucleotides: TGCGCCAGCAGCCAAGAAAGGCGGGGAGACTACACCTTC. As protein: CASSQERRGDYTF.

The chain has TRBV27 and TRBJ2-6; D is unresolved. The V and J ends lost 5 bases and 0 bases respectively, with 11 bases between them. Germline V gene lookup returns CDR1 MNHEY and CDR2 SMNVEV (reference sequence). The CDR3 sequence is 16 residues long. CDR3 amino acids: CASSPRHISGANVLTF. Written as DNA, the CDR3 is TGTGCCAGCAGTCCCCGGCACATCTCTGGGGCCAACGTCCTGACTTTC.

The chain joins TRBV5-5 to TRBJ1-4; D is perhaps TRBD1 (6 bases). V dropped 0 bases and J dropped 0 bases, with 9 bases sitting between them. Germline assignment: CDR1 SGHKS and CDR2 YYEKEE (reference sequence). This CDR3 spans 16 amino acids. The CDR3 DNA is TGTGCCAGCAGCTTGGTGGGACAAGCAACTAATGAAAAACTGTTTTTT. Residues: CASSLVGQATNEKLFF. The whole variable domain, remainder taken from reference TRBV5-5 and TRBJ1-4, is DAGVTQSPTHLIKTRGQQVTLRCSPISGHKSVSWYQQVLGQGPQFIFQYYEKEERGRGNFPDRFSARQFPNYSSELNVNALLLGDSALYLCASSLVGQATNEKLFFGSGTQLSVL.

This chain links TRBV21-1 with TRBJ2-5. TRBV21-1 is an annotated pseudogene. The CDR3 sequence is 18 residues long. The CDR3: CASSKPSNWEPKKETQYF. The CDR3 coding sequence is TGTGCCAGCAGCAAACCTTCTAATTGGGAACCTAAGAAAGAGACCCAGTACTTC.

The CDR3 loop reads CASSPRDREVSYEQYF. CDR3 DNA sequence: TGTGCCAGCTCACCACGAGACAGGGAGGTCTCTTACGAGCAGTACTTC. The rearrangement joins TRBV18 to TRBJ2-7; D may be TRBD1 (7 bases). Trimming removed 1 base at V and 4 bases at J, with 17 bases between. The V gene's germline CDR1 is KGHSH and CDR2 LQKENI. The CDR3 contains 16 residues.